The rows below give T cell receptor beta chains drawn from one sample of a study of T cells after yellow fever vaccination. Each CDR3 protein gets one entry after TCRdb re-called the 5' RACE reads with MiXCR. The sample yields roughly 300,000 distinct CDR3 sequences, around 6.8% seen once. The specimen comprised PBMCs, sampled about 41 days after the first yellow fever vaccination. The source of these receptors is a man aged 18-30 years who received the YFV17D yellow fever vaccine. Each CDR3 is given with its conserved first and last residue. D genes are given only for firm matches. Expanded clones get a size class; other rows say once, few or many, or leave the size out.

clone size	J gene	V gene	D gene	CDR3 DNA	CDR3 protein
many	TRBJ2-7	TRBV6-2/TRBV6-3	TRBD1	TGTGCCAGCAGTCTTAAGGGGGCGCGAGCCGAGCAGTACTTC	CASSLKGARAEQYF
many	TRBJ2-3	TRBV5-1	-	TGCGCCAGCGGGGAGATCAAGGCAGATACGCAGTATTTT	CASGEIKADTQYF
-	TRBJ2-2	TRBV15	TRBD1	TGTGCCACCAGCAACCGACAGGGGCCCGGGGAGCTGTTTTTT	CATSNRQGPGELFF
few	TRBJ1-1	TRBV5-1	-	TGCGCCAGCAGCTTGGACTGGGGGGTGGGCACTGAAGCTTTCTTT	CASSLDWGVGTEAFF
-	TRBJ2-4	TRBV7-3	-	TGTGCCAGCAGCGTGGACAGCCACGGTGAAAACATTCAGTACTTC	CASSVDSHGENIQYF
-	TRBJ1-5	TRBV20-1	TRBD1	TGCAGTGCTATATCCGGGACAGGGGGCAATCAGCCCCAGCATTTT	CSAISGTGGNQPQHF
many	TRBJ2-7	TRBV7-8	TRBD1	TGTGCCAGCAGCCCCGGACAGGGCCCTTGGGGCGAGCAGTACTTC	CASSPGQGPWGEQYF
-	TRBJ2-3	TRBV10-3	TRBD1	TGTGCCATCAGTGACTCGGGACAGGGGGCCGCAGATACGCAGTATTTT	CAISDSGQGAADTQYF
few	TRBJ2-2	TRBV4-1	TRBD2	TGCGCCAGCAGCCAGGGGACTAGCGGGATAACGCTGTTTTTT	CASSQGTSGITLFF
few	TRBJ1-2	TRBV9	TRBD1	TGTGCCAGCAGCGAATGGACAGGGGGCGGCTCTAAGGGCTACACCTTC	CASSEWTGGGSKGYTF
few	TRBJ2-2	TRBV6-5	TRBD1	TGTGCCAGCAGTTACATCAGACAGGGGGGGAACACCGGGGAGCTGTTTTTT	CASSYIRQGGNTGELFF
many	TRBJ1-6	TRBV7-2	-	TGTGCCAGCAGCACCAACAGGGCTTCTCCCCTCCACTTT	CASSTNRASPLHF
-	TRBJ1-2	TRBV6-1	-	TGTGCCAGCACCCCCGACACGGACTATGGCTACACCTTC	CASTPDTDYGYTF
-	TRBJ1-1	TRBV19	TRBD1	TGTGCCAGTATAGGGGACAGATCGGGCACTGAAGCTTTCTTT	CASIGDRSGTEAFF
-	TRBJ2-5	TRBV11-2	TRBD2	TGTGCCAGCAGCTTAGACCCCGGACTAGCGCGGGAGACCCAGTACTTC	CASSLDPGLARETQYF
few	TRBJ2-7	TRBV11-2	-	TGTGCCAGCAGCTTCCCGGTGAGCTCCTACGAGCAGTACTTC	CASSFPVSSYEQYF
many	TRBJ2-4	TRBV3-1	TRBD2	TGTGCCAGCAGCCAAGGTCCCCAGCGGGGGAGGGGGAACATTCAGTACTTC	CASSQGPQRGRGNIQYF
-	TRBJ2-3	TRBV4-3	TRBD2	TGCGCCAGCAGCCAAGATGGGCGGGGGGGCATGACGCAGTATTTT	CASSQDGRGGMTQYF
-	TRBJ2-3	TRBV2	-	TGTGCCAGCAGGAAAGGCCTAGGGGGCACAGATACGCAGTATTTT	CASRKGLGGTDTQYF
many	TRBJ2-3	TRBV7-2	TRBD2	TGTGCCAGCAGCTTAGCACGGGGGGATGTCACAGATACGCAGTATTTT	CASSLARGDVTDTQYF
many	TRBJ2-5	TRBV10-3	-	TGTGCCATCGGGGGGGCCCAAGAGACCCAGTACTTC	CAIGGAQETQYF
few	TRBJ2-1	TRBV5-4	TRBD2	TGTGCCAGCACCCAACTAGCGGGGGGGCGGAATGAGCAGTTCTTC	CASTQLAGGRNEQFF
-	TRBJ2-2	TRBV12-3/TRBV12-4	-	TGTGCCAGCGGCCCGGCGGGGAACACCGGGGAGCTGTTTTTT	CASGPAGNTGELFF
-	TRBJ2-3	TRBV2	TRBD1	TGTGCCAGCAGTGAAGGCTACAGGGGGACAGATACGCAGTATTTT	CASSEGYRGTDTQYF
few	TRBJ1-1	TRBV20-1	-	TGCAGTGCTAGGCCGGCGAACACTGAAGCTTTCTTT	CSARPANTEAFF
few	TRBJ2-6	TRBV3-1	-	TGTGCCAGCAGCCAAGCCGGCTACTCTGGGGCCAACGTCCTGACTTTC	CASSQAGYSGANVLTF
many	TRBJ2-2	TRBV10-3	-	TGTGCCATCAGCGGGGCTGCCGGGGAGCTGTTTTTT	CAISGAAGELFF
-	TRBJ2-5	TRBV12-3/TRBV12-4	-	TGTGCCAGCAGTTTTCCGCCGGGTGAGGAGACCCAGTACTTC	CASSFPPGEETQYF
few	TRBJ1-4	TRBV18	TRBD1	TGTGCCAGCCGACAGAATACAGGGGCCCTTAATGAAAAACTGTTTTTT	CASRQNTGALNEKLFF
-	TRBJ2-5	TRBV12-3/TRBV12-4	-	TGTGCCAGCAGTCCCAGGACGGGAAACCAAGAGACCCAGTACTTC	CASSPRTGNQETQYF
many	TRBJ2-5	TRBV11-2	-	TGTGCCAGCAGCTTAATGATGGCGGAAGAGACCCAGTACTTC	CASSLMMAEETQYF
-	TRBJ1-2	TRBV4-2	TRBD1	TGTGCCAGCAGCCAAGCTCGGACAGGGCTGGATGGCTACACCTTC	CASSQARTGLDGYTF
few	TRBJ2-1	TRBV28	-	TGTGCCAGCAGTTTACCCCCGGTCGATGAGCAGTTCTTC	CASSLPPVDEQFF
few	TRBJ1-6	TRBV4-1	TRBD1	TGCGCCAGCAGCCATCGCCGGGACAGGAGTTATTCACCCCTCCACTTT	CASSHRRDRSYSPLHF
-	TRBJ2-2	TRBV9	-	TGTGCCAGCAGCGCGCGGGACTTTAACACCGGGGAGCTGTTTTTT	CASSARDFNTGELFF
few	TRBJ2-1	TRBV5-5	-	TGTGCCAGCAGCTTGACAGGGTATGAGCAGTTCTTC	CASSLTGYEQFF
few	TRBJ2-1	TRBV12-3/TRBV12-4	-	TGTGCCAGCAGTGTTGGCCAGCCCCCATACAATGAGCAGTTCTTC	CASSVGQPPYNEQFF
-	TRBJ1-2	TRBV4-1	TRBD1	TGCGCCAGCAGCCTAACAGGGGGAACGGGGGGCTACACCTTC	CASSLTGGTGGYTF
-	TRBJ1-2	TRBV5-1	TRBD1	TGCGCCAGCAGCCAAAGACAGGGGACCACCTATGGCTACACCTTC	CASSQRQGTTYGYTF
-	TRBJ2-3	TRBV29-1	TRBD2	TGCAGCGTTGACGGAATAGCGGGTGAAGAGGATACGCAGTATTTT	CSVDGIAGEEDTQYF
few	TRBJ1-3	TRBV7-2	-	TGTGCCAGCAGCCGACAGACGGGGTGGGACTCTGGAAACACCATATATTTT	CASSRQTGWDSGNTIYF
-	TRBJ2-3	TRBV20-1	TRBD2	TGCAGTGCTAGGGACTCTCGAACGGGACTAGCAAGCACAGATACGCAGTATTTT	CSARDSRTGLASTDTQYF
-	TRBJ2-5	TRBV5-1	-	TGCGCCAGCAGGCCGGGACGCAACCAAGAGACCCAGTACTTC	CASRPGRNQETQYF
few	TRBJ2-1	TRBV6-2/TRBV6-3	-	TGTGCCAGCAGCCGGAGTGGTGTGGAGTTCTTC	CASSRSGVEFF
-	TRBJ1-6	TRBV7-9	-	TGTGCCAGCAGCCCAGACAGGATGGGTTCACCCCTCCACTTT	CASSPDRMGSPLHF
few	TRBJ2-7	TRBV15	TRBD1	TGTGCCACCAGCAGGGGAGGACAGGGCTGGGAGCAGTACTTC	CATSRGGQGWEQYF
many	TRBJ1-3	TRBV12-3/TRBV12-4	TRBD1	TGTGCCAGCAGTACCGGACAGGGCCCGTACGCTGGAAACACCATATATTTT	CASSTGQGPYAGNTIYF
-	TRBJ2-1	TRBV29-1	-	TGCAGCGTTGTGGTGCAAGCCTACAATGAGCAGTTCTTC	CSVVVQAYNEQFF
-	TRBJ1-2	TRBV5-1	-	TGCGCCAGCAACCAGGACGACAACTATGGCTACACCTTC	CASNQDDNYGYTF
-	TRBJ1-5	TRBV7-9	-	TGTGCCAGCAGCTTAGAACAGGGAGGGGATCAGCCCCAGCATTTT	CASSLEQGGDQPQHF
many	TRBJ2-4	TRBV20-1	-	TGCAGTGCAGTCTTGGGGGGTGGCATTCAGTACTTC	CSAVLGGGIQYF
many	TRBJ2-1	TRBV5-8	TRBD2	TGTGCCAGCAGCTGGGGACTAGCGGGGGCCATCTACAATGAGCAGTTCTTC	CASSWGLAGAIYNEQFF
few	TRBJ2-3	TRBV20-1	-	TGCAGTGCTGTCGAAGGTGGGGGTCGCACAGATACGCAGTATTTT	CSAVEGGGRTDTQYF
many	TRBJ1-6	TRBV29-1	-	TGCAGCGCATCACAGGGAGCGAATTCACCCCTCCACTTT	CSASQGANSPLHF
-	TRBJ2-5	TRBV10-3	-	TGTGCCATCAGTACCCGGGAGACCCAGTACTTC	CAISTRETQYF